The 14 T cell receptor beta chains reported below all come from one sample, sequenced in a study of regulatory T cells in long-lasting Graves disease. Stated time point: persistent/refractory GD, antithyroid drugs over 5 years with positive TRAb. RNA isolated from PBMCs was used to make the TCR library. Sequencing libraries for TCR beta were prepared with iRepertoire HTBI primers and Arm-PCR of CDR3 regions. TCRdb independently ran MiXCR on the multiplex PCR reads; one entry per CDR3 protein. The sample contains some 420,000 distinct CDR3 sequences, 22% of which appear only once. The source was peripheral blood mononuclear cells (PBMCs), collected when the disease was refractory, from a patient treated with antithyroid drugs. The receptors were sampled from a female donor with Graves disease.

This clonotype was recorded at least ten times. The V and J genes are TRBV29-1 and TRBJ2-5; D might be TRBD1 or TRBD2, each matching 5 bases. The CDR3 has 15 residues. CDR1 and CDR2 (germline): SQVTM, ANQGSEA. Trimming pared 3 bases from V and 3 bases from J, leaving 17 bases between. In DNA form, the CDR3 reads TGCAGCGTTGAGGTGGGACGCTCGATTGAAGAGACCCAGTACTTC. Its protein is CSVEVGRSIEETQYF.

This clonotype was found many times. J is TRBJ2-5 and V is TRBV27; the match to TRBD1 covers 7 bases. V lost 4 bases to trimming and J lost 5 bases; unmatched junction nucleotides: 10. This CDR3 is built from 15 residues. The V gene's germline CDR1 is MNHEY and CDR2 SMNVEV (reference sequence). CDR3 bases: TGTGCCAGCAGTTCCGGCGGTACAGGGGCGGAGACCCAGTACTTC. Amino acids: CASSSGGTGAETQYF.

This clonotype was seen a handful of times. V usage is TRBV28 and J usage is TRBJ1-5, with D unresolved. This CDR3 is 13 amino acids long. Trimming pared 6 bases from V and 4 bases from J, leaving 10 bases between. Germline V gene lookup returns CDR1 MDHEN and CDR2 SYDVKM. This CDR3 reads CASSPRTNQPQHF. CDR3 nucleotides: TGTGCCAGCAGCCCCCGGACTAATCAGCCCCAGCATTTT.

This clonotype was recorded many times. The V gene is TRBV28, the J gene TRBJ2-7; weak D call: TRBD2 (6 bases). Germline V gives CDR1 MDHEN, CDR2 SYDVKM. The CDR3 covers 16 residues. V lost 2 bases and J 6 bases, leaving 20 bases between the germline ends. As DNA, the CDR3 is TGTGCCAGCAGTTTAAGTGGAGCGGGTTTCCCCGCCGAGCAGTACTTC. This codes for CASSLSGAGFPAEQYF.

This clonotype has just a few counts. This sequence joins TRBV7-3 and TRBJ1-6, with D possibly TRBD1 on 6 matching bases. Trimming stripped 5 bases from V and 4 bases from J, with 15 bases between. This CDR3 has 16 amino acids. Germline CDR1 and CDR2: SGHTA and FQGTGA. CDR3 sequence: CASSPSGQLYNSPLHF. CDR3 DNA: TGTGCCAGCAGCCCTTCCGGACAGCTTTATAATTCACCCCTCCACTTT.

The rearrangement links TRBV15 to TRBJ1-5; perhaps TRBD1 as D (5 bases). The CDR3 length is 18 residues. Germline V gene lookup returns CDR1 LNHNV and CDR2 YYDKDF (reference sequence). Trimming removed 2 bases at V and 0 bases at J, with 17 bases between. CDR3 protein: CATSRQPPRTSSNQPQHF. DNA for the CDR3: TGTGCCACCAGCAGACAACCCCCCAGGACAAGTAGCAATCAGCCCCAGCATTTT.

This clonotype was seen ten or more times. The chain uses TRBV12-3 or TRBV12-4 and TRBJ2-7, with 11 bases matching TRBD1. The CDR3 sequence is 12 residues long. Germline trimming cut 6 bases from V and 7 bases from J; bases unmatched to any gene: 2. In DNA form, the CDR3 reads TGTGCCAGCAGCCGGGACAGGGGGGAGCAGTACTTC. It translates to CASSRDRGEQYF.

This clonotype was picked up many times. This chain connects TRBV28 to TRBJ1-5; no clear D. Germline loops: CDR1 MDHEN, CDR2 SYDVKM. The V gene lost 6 bases and the J gene lost 5 bases, with 11 bases spanning the gap. This CDR3 has 13 amino acids. The CDR3 spells CASRAPGDQPQHF. The CDR3 DNA reads as TGTGCCAGCAGGGCCCCGGGAGATCAGCCCCAGCATTTT.

On this clonotype itself: One junction end disagrees with the germline gene, perhaps due to a read error. This chain joins TRBV5-1 and TRBJ2-3; D not resolved. The CDR3 covers 15 residues. CDR1 and CDR2 from the germline V gene are SGHRS and YFSETQ. The CDR3 bases are TGCACCAGCAGCTTAGCTACCTCGGGCGCAGATACGCAGTATTTT. Its protein is CTSSLATSGADTQYF.

The CDR3, as DNA: TGTGCCAGCAGCTTACGCTTCTCTGATACGCAGTATTTT. It codes for CASSLRFSDTQYF. V and J are TRBV7-3 and TRBJ2-3; D gene unclear. This CDR3 has 13 amino acids. Germline V gene data show CDR1 as SGHTA and CDR2 as FQGTGA. V dropped 2 bases and J dropped 6 bases, with 9 bases sitting between them. Full variable domain (missing parts from reference TRBV7-3 and TRBJ2-3): GAGVSQTPSNKVTEKGKYVELRCDPISGHTALYWYRQSLGQGPEFLIYFQGTGAADDSGLPNDRFFAVRPEGSVSTLKIQRTERGDSAVYLCASSLRFSDTQYFGPGTRLTVL.

This clonotype appeared a few times. The V gene is TRBV5-6, the J gene TRBJ1-6, with no clear D. Germline V gene data show CDR1 as SGHDT and CDR2 as YYEEEE. This CDR3 contains 15 residues. V was cut by 6 bases and J by 4 bases, with 14 bases left in between. DNA of the CDR3: TGTGCCAGCACCCCGGGTCCAGGATATAATTCACCCCTCCACTTT. Amino acids: CASTPGPGYNSPLHF.

The table lists this clonotype with a few counts. This chain connects TRBV7-9 to TRBJ2-7; D uncertain. The CDR3 totals 12 residues. V gave up 1 base and J gave up 9 bases, with 10 bases separating them. The germline CDR1 and CDR2 sequences are SEHNR and FQNEAQ (reference sequence). The CDR3 here is CASSLDSWRQYF. The CDR3 nucleotides read TGTGCCAGCAGCTTAGACTCGTGGCGGCAGTACTTC.

This chain links TRBV18 with TRBJ1-4; no clear D gene. The CDR3 is made up of 14 amino acids. Trimming removed 5 bases at V and 7 bases at J, with 14 bases between. Looked up from germline, CDR1 is KGHSH and CDR2 is LQKENI. In DNA form, the CDR3 reads TGTGCCAGCTCATCCCAGGAACCTCCTGAAAAACTGTTTTTT. Protein product: CASSSQEPPEKLFF.

This rearrangement joins TRBV11-2 to TRBJ2-3; 7 nucleotides align to TRBD1. Germline V lookup: CDR1 SGHAT, CDR2 FQNNGV. Germline trimming cut 3 bases from V and 2 bases from J; bases unmatched to any gene: 8. This CDR3 region has 16 residues. Here the CDR3 reads CASSFRGQMNTDTQYF. DNA of the CDR3: TGTGCCAGCAGCTTTAGGGGACAGATGAACACAGATACGCAGTATTTT.